These T cell receptor beta chains were read from a single sample in a study of T cell responses to AZD1222 COVID-19 vaccine. Method: immunoSEQ multiplex PCR; TCRdb's copy keeps in-frame clones and lacks some. The data hold more than 150,000 clones, with around 92% observed a single time. Sequenced here: peripheral blood, sampled on day 0 of AZD1222 vaccination. The receptors here all came from an adult in good health. CDR3s leave out the opening cysteine and the closing phenylalanine or tryptophan. Fields, in order: J gene, V gene, CDR3 protein.

TRBJ1-1 | TRBV6-5 | ASRDRQGALIAF
TRBJ2-1 | TRBV9 | ASSPGTVFNEQF
TRBJ2-3 | TRBV5-1 | ASSWRGSSTDTQY
TRBJ2-1 | TRBV14 | ASSRTSSYNEQF
TRBJ2-3 | TRBV18 | ASSPDNLDTQY
TRBJ2-1 | TRBV7-9 | ASSVTSGGNNEQF
TRBJ1-5 | TRBV28 | ASSGVDRVGSNQPQH
TRBJ1-1 | TRBV27 | ASSLSETVVSTEAF
TRBJ1-1 | TRBV6-2/TRBV6-3 | ASSYFGLPRVEAF
TRBJ2-5 | TRBV5-4 | ASSLDGMGTQY
TRBJ2-5 | TRBV28 | ASNSPAYPGGTLKETQY
TRBJ2-5 | TRBV6-2/TRBV6-3 | ASSYSGLGETQY
TRBJ2-7 | TRBV19 | ASNPGQVGEQY
TRBJ2-3 | TRBV4-3 | ASGPRASGGPTDTQY
TRBJ1-3 | TRBV28 | ASSLSARVAGNTIY
TRBJ1-1 | TRBV7-6 | ASSLNTLRNTEAF
TRBJ2-3 | TRBV20-1 | SASPLAGDTQY
TRBJ1-5 | TRBV28 | ASSPTSRDRGRQPQH
TRBJ1-2 | TRBV28 | ASSEQGALGYT
TRBJ2-1 | TRBV11-2 | ASSLVGSGGYNEQF
TRBJ1-5 | TRBV19 | AGSKEHNQPQH
TRBJ1-6 | TRBV4-2 | ASSLRVYNSPLH
TRBJ2-2 | TRBV10-3 | AISALQGKDTGELF
TRBJ1-1 | TRBV24-1 | ATSDRRTGGSVAEAF
TRBJ1-2 | TRBV28 | ASSSGQGYTGYT
TRBJ2-1 | TRBV29-1 | SGRPQNNEQF
TRBJ1-1 | TRBV24-1 | ATSDLPGQGALDEAF
TRBJ1-1 | TRBV28 | ASSFHGQGAEAF
TRBJ1-2 | TRBV7-5 | ARIPDSGDGYT
TRBJ1-1 | TRBV6-4 | ASSPRDRVKNTEAF
TRBJ2-7 | TRBV6-5 | ASSKDSYEQY
TRBJ1-3 | TRBV4-1 | ASSQDGARGRSSGNTIY
TRBJ1-5 | TRBV2 | ASSEGWAQH
TRBJ1-1 | TRBV18 | ASSWDRDGTEAF
TRBJ2-1 | TRBV6-2/TRBV6-3 | ASSYGFGEQF
TRBJ1-6 | TRBV18 | ASSPAAESYNSPLH
TRBJ1-4 | TRBV28 | ASRTATGGGEKLF
TRBJ1-2 | TRBV19 | ASSIAPAGGTYGYT
TRBJ1-1 | TRBV11-2 | ASSLELGTEAF
TRBJ1-4 | TRBV19 | ASTPTGRATNEKLF
TRBJ2-3 | TRBV6-5 | ASRKQGTDTQY
TRBJ1-1 | TRBV4-1 | ASSQGRLTGRGGEAF
TRBJ1-1 | TRBV24-1 | ATRGTYEAF
TRBJ1-1 | TRBV4-3 | ASSETSDTEAF
TRBJ1-1 | TRBV7-6 | ASSSGGFSAEAF
TRBJ1-2 | TRBV30 | AWSVRSGYT
TRBJ1-1 | TRBV28 | ASRSIWGKNTEAF
TRBJ1-1 | TRBV4-1 | ASSQGRLKVNTEAF
TRBJ1-5 | TRBV19 | ATKPKRRGDQPQH
TRBJ2-4 | TRBV5-4 | ASSYQTENIQY
TRBJ1-2 | TRBV7-2 | ASSLDVPGDYGYT
TRBJ2-7 | TRBV30 | AWTRPGNHEQY
TRBJ2-7 | TRBV4-1 | ASSNQGREVSYEQY
TRBJ1-2 | TRBV6-5 | ASSYRPNYGYT
TRBJ1-1 | TRBV9 | ASSVGAMVNTEAF
TRBJ2-7 | TRBV18 | ASSPRLAGAAYEQY
TRBJ1-1 | TRBV4-3 | ASSQVWKAF